This T cell receptor beta chain was found in a study of OX40 agonist ivuxolimab in advanced cancers. The overall study: Three partial responders included one hepatocellular carcinoma patient and two cutaneous melanoma patients. Broader study findings: Also present in some nonresponders was a low level of normalized T-cell clonal expansion.

The CDR3 is made up of 15 amino acids. After removal of 5 bases from V and 3 bases from J, the junction contained 3 bases not matched to a gene. Per the germline V gene, CDR1 is MDHEN and CDR2 is SYDVKM. Repertoires were generated with immunoSEQ multiplex PCR, while TCRdb's copy carries only in-frame clones and drops some. The sample includes around 45,000 clones, roughly 80% seen only once; the top ten take around 2.7%. This clone has more than one count but fewer than ten. Its matching antigen is unknown. The chain has TRBV28 and TRBJ2-5, with 13 bases aligning to TRBD2. This sample comprised CD4+ or CD8+ T cells sorted from blood, obtained in a trial of the OX40 agonist ivuxolimab. The TCR was taken from an adult with an advanced solid tumor such as melanoma, head and neck, liver or kidney cancer. CDR3 DNA: TGTGCCAGCAGTCTAGGACTAGCGGGAGAAGAGACCCAGTACTTC. This sequence encodes CASSLGLAGEETQYF.